Presented here are 23 T cell receptor beta chains from one specimen sequenced in a study of early T cells in non-severe SARS-CoV-2 infection. One entry per CDR3 protein, called by TCRdb with MiXCR from the 5' RACE reads. The data show 25,000 to 30,000 distinct CDR3 sequences, approximately 4% seen once. Input material: whole blood. Receptors originate from an adult who was a healthcare worker with PCR-confirmed SARS-CoV-2 infection or an uninfected control (not recorded which).

This clonotype was observed a handful of times. The chain recombines TRBV5-1 with TRBJ2-1, with TRBD2 identical over 8 bases. Unmatched junction bases numbered 5, after V lost 2 bases and J lost 4 bases. Germline values: CDR1 SGHRS, CDR2 YFSETQ. The CDR3 covers 15 residues. In DNA, the CDR3 is TGCGCCAGCAGCTTAGCGGGAGTTGAGTACAATGAGCAGTTCTTC. Translating it yields CASSLAGVEYNEQFF.

The chain combines TRBV11-2 with TRBJ2-7; 7 bases are shared with TRBD1. With V trimmed by 5 bases and J by 9 bases, 7 bases remained unmatched. Germline V lookup: CDR1 SGHAT, CDR2 FQNNGV. The CDR3 sequence is 12 residues long. CDR3: CASSITGAVQYF. The CDR3 nucleotides read TGTGCCAGCAGCATCACAGGGGCGGTGCAGTACTTC.

This clonotype has at least ten counts. The chain carries TRBV5-6 and TRBJ2-1; TRBD2 matches 13 bases. This CDR3 has 15 residues. V trimming: 0 bases; J trimming: 7 bases; junction bases outside the gene matches: 1. Germline loops: CDR1 SGHDT, CDR2 YYEEEE. The CDR3, as DNA: TGTGCCAGCAGCTTGGTGGGACTAGCGGGGAATGAGCAGTTCTTC. Translating gives CASSLVGLAGNEQFF.

This clonotype was recorded many times. This rearrangement joins TRBV29-1 to TRBJ2-1; weak D call: TRBD2 (6 bases). The germline V and J ends were trimmed by 3 bases and 5 bases, with 17 bases remaining between them. CDR3 length equals 15 residues. CDR1 SQVTM and CDR2 ANQGSEA come from the germline V gene. For the CDR3, the DNA is TGCAGCGTTGAGGCCGCGTATAGCGGCAACAATGAGCAGTTCTTC. Protein sequence: CSVEAAYSGNNEQFF.

In its sample, this clonotype is medium-sized (0.01 to 0.1%). CDR3 DNA sequence: TGCAGCGTTGAAGGGGCAACTAATGAAAAACTGTTTTTT. It encodes CSVEGATNEKLFF. The rearrangement links TRBV29-1 to TRBJ1-4; no reliable D call. The CDR3 runs 13 residues. V lost 1 base, J lost 0 bases, and 3 bases lay in between. Germline V CDR1 and CDR2: SQVTM, ANQGSEA.

This clonotype was recorded at least ten times. This chain uses TRBV6-5 with TRBJ1-6, with TRBD1 matching over 8 bases. The germline CDR1 and CDR2 sequences are MNHEY and SVGAGI. This CDR3 contains 15 residues. Trimming cost V 3 bases and J 10 bases; bases outside gene matches: 8. DNA of the CDR3: TGTGCCAGCAGTTATCAGGACAGGGAGTTCTCACCCCTCCACTTT. Translating gives CASSYQDREFSPLHF.

This clonotype was picked up many times. The V and J genes are TRBV20-1 and TRBJ1-1, with D possibly matching TRBD1 (6 bases). The CDR3 runs to 13 residues. The germline V gene encodes CDR1 DFQATT and CDR2 SNEGSKA (reference sequence). The CDR3: CSPKQGRNTEAFF. For the CDR3, the DNA is TGCAGCCCCAAGCAGGGGCGGAACACTGAAGCTTTCTTT.

This clonotype appeared many times. The chain links TRBV7-6 to TRBJ2-7, with D perhaps being TRBD1 or TRBD2 (5 bases each). The CDR3 runs to 14 residues. Trimming removed 1 base from V and 5 bases from J, with 12 bases in between. The V gene's germline CDR1 is SGHVS and CDR2 FNYEAQ. The CDR3 bases are TGTGCCAGCAGCTTAGGAGGGGCCGTCAACGAGCAGTACTTC. Its protein product is CASSLGGAVNEQYF. The full variable domain, completed using reference TRBV7-6 and TRBJ2-7, is GAGVSQSPRYKVTKRGQDVALRCDPISGHVSLYWYRQALGQGPEFLTYFNYEAQQDKSGLPNDRFSAERPEGSISTLTIQRTEQRDSAMYRCASSLGGAVNEQYFGPGTRLTVT.

This clonotype showed up just a few times. J is TRBJ2-7 and V is TRBV5-1, with D possibly matching TRBD2 (5 bases). V was clipped by 3 bases and J by 7 bases, with 14 bases between them. Germline assignment: CDR1 SGHRS and CDR2 YFSETQ. The CDR3 covers 13 residues. The CDR3 coding sequence is TGCGCCAGCAGCTCATGGGGAGCGAGGGAGCAGTACTTC. It yields the protein CASSSWGAREQYF.

This clonotype was observed many times. The chain carries TRBV20-1 and TRBJ2-3; 7 nucleotides line up with TRBD2. Germline lookup yields CDR1 DFQATT and CDR2 SNEGSKA (reference sequence). Trimming cost V 1 base and J 3 bases; bases outside gene matches: 7. This CDR3 spans 15 amino acids. This CDR3 is CSARGGGRVTDTQYF. The CDR3, as DNA: TGCAGTGCTAGAGGGGGGGGTCGAGTGACAGATACGCAGTATTTT.

This clonotype occurred many times. V usage is TRBV18 and J usage is TRBJ1-6; tentative D call: TRBD1 (5 bases). V lost 3 bases and J 4 bases, leaving 10 bases between the germline ends. CDR3 length equals 15 residues. Germline V gene lookup returns CDR1 KGHSH and CDR2 LQKENI. CDR3 sequence (DNA): TGTGCCAGCTCACCGGGGCGGATATATAATTCACCCCTCCACTTT. Translating gives CASSPGRIYNSPLHF.

This clonotype was found a few times. This chain's CDR3 is CASSLVQTLRPSGKSYNEQFF. The CDR3 region has the DNA TGTGCCAGCAGCTTAGTTCAAACACTCCGGCCTAGCGGTAAATCCTACAATGAGCAGTTCTTC. The chain combines TRBV7-9 with TRBJ2-1, with 7 positions matching TRBD2. CDR3 length: 21 residues. V dropped 1 base and J dropped 1; count of bases not matched to a gene: 19. The germline V gene encodes CDR1 SEHNR and CDR2 FQNEAQ (reference sequence). Variable domain in full (rest from reference TRBV7-9 and TRBJ2-1): DTGVSQNPRHKITKRGQNVTFRCDPISEHNRLYWYRQTLGQGPEFLTYFQNEAQLEKSRLLSDRFSAERPKGSFSTLEIQRTEQGDSAMYLCASSLVQTLRPSGKSYNEQFFGPGTRLTVL.

This clonotype was counted at least ten times. This chain links TRBV7-9 with TRBJ1-2; 11 bases fit TRBD1. CDR3 length: 15 residues. Germline trimming cut 5 bases from V and 5 bases from J; bases unmatched to any gene: 7. Germline CDR1 is SEHNR and CDR2 is FQNEAQ (reference sequence). CDR3 protein: CASSQGQGGVYGYTF. CDR3 nucleotide sequence: TGTGCCAGCAGCCAGGGACAGGGGGGAGTGTATGGCTACACCTTC.

Only a few counts were recorded for this clonotype. The chain recombines TRBV4-1 with TRBJ2-2, with 10 positions matching TRBD2. This CDR3 spans 20 amino acids. Per germline, CDR1 MGHRA and CDR2 YSYEKL. V lost 3 bases and J lost 5; bases outside the gene matches: 18. CDR3 residues: CASSHPGLATPRKGTGELFF. In DNA form, the CDR3 reads TGCGCCAGCAGCCATCCGGGACTAGCGACACCGAGAAAGGGGACCGGGGAGCTGTTTTTT.

V usage is TRBV7-9 and J usage is TRBJ2-1; no clear D. This CDR3 is built from 12 residues. CDR1 is SEHNR and CDR2 is FQNEAQ in the germline V gene (reference sequence). V lost 4 bases and J lost 6, with 7 bases in between. CDR3 protein: CASSWSGNEQFF. CDR3 coding DNA: TGTGCCAGCAGCTGGTCTGGCAATGAGCAGTTCTTC. The complete variable domain, with remaining parts taken from reference TRBV7-9 and TRBJ2-1, reads DTGVSQNPRHKITKRGQNVTFRCDPISEHNRLYWYRQTLGQGPEFLTYFQNEAQLEKSRLLSDRFSAERPKGSFSTLEIQRTEQGDSAMYLCASSWSGNEQFFGPGTRLTVL.

This clonotype was detected a few times. The chain is built from TRBV20-1 and TRBJ2-1, with D perhaps assigned TRBD1 or TRBD2 (6 bases each). Germline values: CDR1 DFQATT, CDR2 SNEGSKA (reference sequence). This CDR3 is built from 14 residues. Trimming shortened V by 4 bases and J by 1 base, and 11 bases separated the two germline ends. This chain's CDR3 is CSAIGGGSYNEQFF. The DNA of the CDR3 is TGCAGTGCTATTGGAGGGGGATCCTACAATGAGCAGTTCTTC.

The rearrangement links TRBV29-1 to TRBJ2-7; D might be TRBD1 (5 bases). V lost 2 bases to trimming and J lost 3 bases, with 5 bases between them. The CDR3 spans 11 residues. Germline-derived CDR1 and CDR2 are SQVTM and ANQGSEA. The CDR3 sequence: CSVERGYEQYF. The CDR3 DNA follows: TGCAGCGTTGAAAGGGGCTACGAGCAGTACTTC.

At least ten counts were recorded for this clonotype. J is TRBJ2-2 and V is TRBV6-2 or TRBV6-3; a possible D gene is TRBD2 (6 bases). The CDR3 runs to 19 residues. The V gene's germline CDR1 is MNHEY and CDR2 SVGEGT. The V end lost 7 bases, the J end lost 0 bases, and 24 bases lay between the germline ends. Here the CDR3 reads CASNRPGTLTSPNTGELFF. The DNA for the CDR3 is TGTGCCAGCAATAGACCCGGGACCCTAACTAGCCCGAACACCGGGGAGCTGTTTTTT.

This clonotype showed up many times. The chain links TRBV4-1 to TRBJ2-4; 9 nucleotides match TRBD2. Germline trimming cut 3 bases from V and 7 bases from J; bases unmatched to any gene: 10. This CDR3 comprises 16 residues. CDR1 and CDR2 from the germline V gene are MGHRA and YSYEKL. CDR3 sequence: CASSQAGSGGFNIQYF. In DNA form, the CDR3 reads TGCGCCAGCAGCCAGGCAGGGAGCGGGGGGTTCAACATTCAGTACTTC.

The J gene is TRBJ2-1, the V gene TRBV7-9; no definite D call. Trimming left V 4 bases short and J 12 bases short, with 16 bases between. The CDR3 has 13 residues. CDR1 and CDR2 (germline): SEHNR, FQNEAQ (reference sequence). The CDR3 nucleotides read TGTGCCAGCAGCTCACGAACTTCAATCGGGCAGTTCTTC. Its translation is CASSSRTSIGQFF.

There are many counts of this clonotype. This chain links TRBV9 with TRBJ2-2; D is tentatively TRBD1 or TRBD2 (5 bases each). This CDR3 comprises 15 residues. The V end lost 3 bases, the J end lost 4 bases, and 13 bases lay between the germline ends. Germline V lookup: CDR1 SGDLS, CDR2 YYNGEE. The CDR3 coding sequence is TGTGCCAGCAGCGAGTCTCCGGGGACCACCGGGGAGCTGTTTTTT. Amino acids: CASSESPGTTGELFF.

The genes are TRBV3-1 and TRBJ1-2; TRBD1 is a possible D gene (5 bases). CDR1 LGHDT and CDR2 YNNKEL come from the germline V gene (reference sequence). This CDR3 spans 16 amino acids. With 1 base removed from V and 1 base from J, the gap between germline ends came to 13 bases. CDR3 loop: CASSQGFVGVNYGYTF. CDR3 coding DNA: TGTGCCAGCAGCCAAGGATTCGTGGGGGTTAACTATGGCTACACCTTC.

At least ten counts were recorded for this clonotype. The J gene is TRBJ2-1, the V gene TRBV7-9; D is unresolved. Trimming removed 3 bases at V and 4 bases at J, with 10 bases between. The CDR3 spans 14 residues. CDR1 is SEHNR and CDR2 is FQNEAQ in the germline V gene (reference sequence). This chain's CDR3 is CASSLSRIYNEQFF. DNA of the CDR3: TGTGCCAGCAGCTTGTCCAGGATTTACAATGAGCAGTTCTTC.